This T cell receptor beta chain was documented in a study of blood T cells in healthy people across ages. The CDR3 length is 14 residues. CDR1 and CDR2 (germline): LGHNA, YNFKEQ. The use of a sample-barcoded 5' primer and a J-beta primer mix characterized a second PCR of 7 to 11 cycles. Via MiXCR, TCRdb re-called the 5' RACE reads, giving one row per CDR3 protein. The table has around 900,000 distinct CDR3 sequences, roughly 26% seen once. The TCR comes from a woman over 75 in good health. V gene TRBV4-2 combines with J gene TRBJ2-1; D tentatively fits TRBD1 or TRBD2 (5 bases each). Matching the DNA end better, TRBJ2-7 makes the J call doubtful. Sequenced material: blood. The CDR3 DNA reads TGTGCCAGCAGCCAAGGGGGGATCTACAATGAGCAGTACTTC. The encoded protein is CASSQGGIYNEQYF.